These 11 T cell receptor beta chains originate from one sample sequenced in a study of cytomegalovirus exposure and HLA in healthy donors. Produced via immunoSEQ multiplex PCR; TCRdb's table is partial and in-frame only. The sample holds more than 90,000 clones, 75% to 90% seen once. Sequencing was performed on PBMCs. Receptors originate from a man aged 18 to 29 in good health and CMV-seropositive.

The chain is built from TRBV6-6 and TRBJ1-2; the match to TRBD1 covers 9 bases. CDR1 and CDR2 (germline): MNHNY, SVGAGI (reference sequence). The CDR3 contains 14 residues. Losses at the gene ends were 5 bases for V and 3 bases for J; bases not matched to a gene: 4. Written as DNA, the CDR3 is TGTGCCAGCAGTACCCGGACAGGGGACTATGGCTACACCTTC. This translates into CASSTRTGDYGYTF.

The chain uses TRBV4-3 and TRBJ1-2, with a weak D call TRBD1 (5 bases). V lost 3 bases, J lost 0 bases, and 14 bases lay in between. The germline gives CDR1 LGHNA, CDR2 YSLEER. The CDR3 runs 16 residues. DNA for the CDR3: TGCGCCAGCAGCCAGAGAGCACAGGTCCCTAACTATGGCTACACCTTC. Protein product: CASSQRAQVPNYGYTF.

The V and J genes are TRBV28 and TRBJ2-7; D is possibly TRBD1 (6 bases). This CDR3 has 13 amino acids. The germline gives CDR1 MDHEN, CDR2 SYDVKM. The V end lost 6 bases, the J end lost 5 bases, and 14 bases lay between the germline ends. The CDR3 DNA is TGTGCCAGCAGAAGGACAGAACTAAACGAGCAGTACTTC. Protein: CASRRTELNEQYF.

The chain joins TRBV6-5 to TRBJ1-6, with 8 positions matching TRBD1. There are 14 residues in the CDR3. V dropped 5 bases and J dropped 13; count of bases not matched to a gene: 10. The germline V gene has CDR1 MNHEY and CDR2 SVGAGI. Here the CDR3 DNA reads TGTGCCAGCAGTAAGCGGACAGGGCTTAGTCCCCTCCACTTT. Protein product: CASSKRTGLSPLHF.

The V and J genes are TRBV11-2 and TRBJ1-3, with D uncertain. Germline CDR1 SGHAT, CDR2 FQNNGV. CDR3 size: 16 residues. The V and J ends lost 2 bases and 0 bases respectively, with 11 bases between them. CDR3 sequence (DNA): TGTGCCAGCAGCTTATTTGAGCTCATCTCTGGAAACACCATATATTTT. Its translation is CASSLFELISGNTIYF.

V is TRBV5-6 and J is TRBJ2-5; tentatively, D is TRBD1 (5 bases). Germline CDR1 SGHDT, CDR2 YYEEEE. The CDR3 covers 14 residues. Trimming removed 0 bases from V and 4 bases from J, with 10 bases in between. CDR3 bases: TGTGCCAGCAGCTTGGCAGGGCTAAGAGAGACCCAGTACTTC. This codes for CASSLAGLRETQYF. Using reference TRBV5-6 and TRBJ2-5 for the parts outside the CDR3, the full variable domain is DAGVTQSPTHLIKTRGQQVTLRCSPKSGHDTVSWYQQALGQGPQFIFQYYEEEERQRGNFPDRFSGHQFPNYSSELNVNALLLGDSALYLCASSLAGLRETQYFGPGTRLLVL.

The chain joins TRBV27 to TRBJ2-5, with TRBD1 matching 10 bases. The V segment lost 6 bases and the J segment 4 bases; nucleotides outside the gene matches: 5. CDR1 is MNHEY and CDR2 is SMNVEV in the germline V gene (reference sequence). This CDR3 is built from 14 residues. The CDR3 DNA is TGTGCCAGCAGACCGGACAGGGGGAGAGAGACCCAGTACTTC. Its translation: CASRPDRGRETQYF.

This clone has a single count. The rearrangement links TRBV28 to TRBJ2-2, with a weak D call TRBD1 (6 bases). The CDR3 has 14 residues. Per germline, CDR1 MDHEN and CDR2 SYDVKM. Trimming cost V 9 bases and J 0 bases, with 11 bases left between them. The CDR3: CASKQGSNTGELFF. The CDR3 DNA follows: TGTGCCAGTAAACAGGGATCGAACACCGGGGAGCTGTTTTTT.

This clone was picked up one time. The rearrangement uses TRBV27 and TRBJ2-2, with D tentatively TRBD1 (6 bases). The CDR3 covers 15 residues. Germline V gives CDR1 MNHEY, CDR2 SMNVEV (reference sequence). V gave up 5 bases and J gave up 5 bases, with 15 bases separating them. CDR3 bases: TGTGCCAGCAGTCCTCAGGGGAAATGGACCGGGGAGCTGTTTTTT. It encodes CASSPQGKWTGELFF.

This clone occurred once. The chain joins TRBV11-2 to TRBJ2-2; TRBD1 might be the D (6 bases). The V end was cut by 4 bases, the J end by 6 bases, with 12 bases between. The CDR3 consists of 14 residues. Germline V lookup: CDR1 SGHAT, CDR2 FQNNGV. Here the CDR3 reads CASSWGRGAGELFF. CDR3 DNA sequence: TGTGCCAGCAGCTGGGGCAGGGGTGCCGGGGAGCTGTTTTTT.

This clone is a singleton in its sample. The gene calls are TRBV5-4 and TRBJ1-1, with TRBD1 matching 9 bases. The CDR3 totals 16 residues. Germline CDR1 SGHNT, CDR2 YYREEE (reference sequence). V dropped 0 bases and J dropped 3; count of bases not matched to a gene: 6. The CDR3 loop is CASSLDRGRGYTEAFF. CDR3 DNA: TGTGCCAGCAGCTTGGACAGGGGGCGAGGATACACTGAAGCTTTCTTT. The variable domain in full, completed from reference TRBV5-4 and TRBJ1-1, reads ETGVTQSPTHLIKTRGQQVTLRCSSQSGHNTVSWYQQALGQGPQFIFQYYREEENGRGNFPPRFSGLQFPNYSSELNVNALELDDSALYLCASSLDRGRGYTEAFFGQGTRLTVV.